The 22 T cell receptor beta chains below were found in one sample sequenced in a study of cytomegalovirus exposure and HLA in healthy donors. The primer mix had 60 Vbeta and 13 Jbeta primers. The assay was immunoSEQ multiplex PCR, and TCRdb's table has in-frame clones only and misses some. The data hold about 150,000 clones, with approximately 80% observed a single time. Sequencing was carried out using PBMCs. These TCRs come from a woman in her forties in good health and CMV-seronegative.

Written as DNA, the CDR3 is TGTGCCAGCAGCCAAGATCTCCACACTGAAGCTTTCTTT. Translating it yields CASSQDLHTEAFF. V and J are TRBV4-2 and TRBJ1-1; D unclear. The V end lost 0 bases, the J end lost 3 bases, and 5 bases lay between the germline ends. Looked up from germline, CDR1 is LGHNA and CDR2 is YNFKEQ. The CDR3 has 13 residues.

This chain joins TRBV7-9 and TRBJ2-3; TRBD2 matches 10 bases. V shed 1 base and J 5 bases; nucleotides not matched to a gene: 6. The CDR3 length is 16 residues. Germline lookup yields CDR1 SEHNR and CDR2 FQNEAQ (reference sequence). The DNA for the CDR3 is TGTGCCAGCAGCTTAGGAGCTAGCGGGGGATTAGATACGCAGTATTTT. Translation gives CASSLGASGGLDTQYF.

CDR3 sequence reads: CASSPLRVGAFF. CDR3 in DNA: TGTGCCAGCAGCCCCCTGAGGGTCGGAGCTTTCTTT. The V gene is TRBV7-2, the J gene TRBJ1-1, with no clear D. CDR3 length: 12 amino acids. Germline V gives CDR1 SGHTA, CDR2 FQGNSA. V lost 5 bases and J lost 10, with 14 bases in between.

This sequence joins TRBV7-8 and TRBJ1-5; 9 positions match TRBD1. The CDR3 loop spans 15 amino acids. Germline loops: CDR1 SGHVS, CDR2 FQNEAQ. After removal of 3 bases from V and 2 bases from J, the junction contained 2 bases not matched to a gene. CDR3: CASSFTGGGNQPQHF. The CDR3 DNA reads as TGTGCCAGCAGCTTTACAGGGGGCGGCAATCAGCCCCAGCATTTT.

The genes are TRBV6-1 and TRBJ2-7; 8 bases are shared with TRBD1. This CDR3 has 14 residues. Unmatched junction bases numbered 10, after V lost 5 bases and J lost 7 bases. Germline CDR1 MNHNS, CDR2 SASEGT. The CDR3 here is CASSIPGQASEQYF. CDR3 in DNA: TGTGCCAGCAGTATTCCGGGACAGGCCTCGGAGCAGTACTTC.

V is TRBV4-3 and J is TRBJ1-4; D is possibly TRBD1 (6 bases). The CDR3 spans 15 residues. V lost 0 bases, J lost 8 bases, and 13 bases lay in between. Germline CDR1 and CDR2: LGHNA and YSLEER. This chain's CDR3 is CASSQEPQGGEKLFF. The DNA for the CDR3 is TGCGCCAGCAGCCAAGAGCCACAGGGTGGCGAAAAACTGTTTTTT.

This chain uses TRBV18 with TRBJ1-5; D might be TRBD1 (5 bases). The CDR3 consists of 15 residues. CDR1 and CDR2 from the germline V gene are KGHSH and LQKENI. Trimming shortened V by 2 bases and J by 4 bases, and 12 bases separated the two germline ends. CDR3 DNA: TGTGCCAGCTCACCAGTTAGCAGGGAAAATCAGCCCCAGCATTTT. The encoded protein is CASSPVSRENQPQHF.

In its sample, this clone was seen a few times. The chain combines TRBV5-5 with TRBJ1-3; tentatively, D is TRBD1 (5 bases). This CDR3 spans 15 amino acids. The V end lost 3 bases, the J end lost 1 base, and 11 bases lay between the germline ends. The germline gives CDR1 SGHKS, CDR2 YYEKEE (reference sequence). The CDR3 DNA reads TGTGCCAGCAGCTGGAGCCAGGGATCTGGAAACACCATATATTTT. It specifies CASSWSQGSGNTIYF.

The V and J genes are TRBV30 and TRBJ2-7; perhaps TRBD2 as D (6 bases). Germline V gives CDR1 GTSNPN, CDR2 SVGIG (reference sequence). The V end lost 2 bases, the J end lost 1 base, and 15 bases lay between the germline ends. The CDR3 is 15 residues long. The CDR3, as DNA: TGTGCCTGGAGTAACCCGGGGAGGCCTTCCTACGAGCAGTACTTC. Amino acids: CAWSNPGRPSYEQYF.

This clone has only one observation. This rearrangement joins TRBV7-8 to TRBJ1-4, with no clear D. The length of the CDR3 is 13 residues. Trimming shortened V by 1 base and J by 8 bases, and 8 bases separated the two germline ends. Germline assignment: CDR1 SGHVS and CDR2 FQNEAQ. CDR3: CASSLGLWEKLFF. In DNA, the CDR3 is TGTGCCAGCAGCTTAGGACTCTGGGAAAAACTGTTTTTT. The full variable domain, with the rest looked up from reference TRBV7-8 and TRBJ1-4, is GAGVSQSPRYKVAKRGQDVALRCDPISGHVSLFWYQQALGQGPEFLTYFQNEAQLDKSGLPSDRFFAERPEGSVSTLKIQRTQQEDSAVYLCASSLGLWEKLFFGSGTQLSVL.

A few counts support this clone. DNA for the CDR3: TGTGCCAGCAGTGAACAGGGAAGCGAGCAGTACTTC. Translated: CASSEQGSEQYF. The J gene is TRBJ2-7, the V gene TRBV6-5; possible D gene TRBD1, 6 bases. V was trimmed by 5 bases and J by 6 bases, leaving 11 bases between them. This CDR3 comprises 12 residues. Germline-derived CDR1 and CDR2 are MNHEY and SVGAGI.

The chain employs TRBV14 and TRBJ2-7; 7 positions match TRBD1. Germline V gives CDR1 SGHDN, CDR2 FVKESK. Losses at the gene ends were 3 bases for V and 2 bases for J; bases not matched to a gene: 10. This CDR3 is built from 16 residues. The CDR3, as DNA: TGTGCCAGCAGCCACCCCTCCAAGACAGGGACCTACGAGCAGTACTTC. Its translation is CASSHPSKTGTYEQYF.

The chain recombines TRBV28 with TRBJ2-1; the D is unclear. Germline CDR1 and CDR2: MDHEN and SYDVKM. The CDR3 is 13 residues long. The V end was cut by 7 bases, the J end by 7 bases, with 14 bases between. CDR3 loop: CASTLGSWNEQFF. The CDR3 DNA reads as TGTGCCAGCACCTTGGGCTCCTGGAATGAGCAGTTCTTC.

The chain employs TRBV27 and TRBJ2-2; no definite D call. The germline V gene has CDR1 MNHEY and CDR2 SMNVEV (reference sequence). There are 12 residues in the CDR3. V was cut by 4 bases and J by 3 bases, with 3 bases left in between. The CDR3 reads CASSSYTGELFF. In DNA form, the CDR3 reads TGTGCCAGCAGTTCCTACACCGGGGAGCTGTTTTTT.

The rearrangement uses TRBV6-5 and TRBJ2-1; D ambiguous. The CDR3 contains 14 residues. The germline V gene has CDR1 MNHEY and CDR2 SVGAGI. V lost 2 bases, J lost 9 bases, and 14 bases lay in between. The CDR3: CASSYLSLFSEQFF. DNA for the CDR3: TGTGCCAGCAGTTACCTTTCGCTTTTCAGTGAGCAGTTCTTC.

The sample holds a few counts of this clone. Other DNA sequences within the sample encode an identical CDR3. The CDR3 DNA sequence: TGTGCCAGCAGTGGTAAGGGCAGGGGAAGCACTGAAGCTTTCTTT. The encoded protein is CASSGKGRGSTEAFF. The chain carries TRBV2 and TRBJ1-1; possibly TRBD1 for D (6 bases). This CDR3 has 15 amino acids. Trimming stripped 4 bases from V and 4 bases from J, with 16 bases between. Per germline, CDR1 SNHLY and CDR2 FYNNEI.

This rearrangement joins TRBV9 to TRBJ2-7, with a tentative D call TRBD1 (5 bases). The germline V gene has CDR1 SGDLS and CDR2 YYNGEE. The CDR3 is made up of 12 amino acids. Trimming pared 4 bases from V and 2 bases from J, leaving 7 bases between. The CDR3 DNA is TGTGCCAGCAGCCGGACACCCTACGAGCAGTACTTC. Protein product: CASSRTPYEQYF.

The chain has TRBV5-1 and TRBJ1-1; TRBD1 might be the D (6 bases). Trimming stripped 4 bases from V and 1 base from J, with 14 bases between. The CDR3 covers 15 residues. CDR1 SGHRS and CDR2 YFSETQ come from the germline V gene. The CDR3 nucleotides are TGCGCCAGCAGCCCGGGGGGCCGGTCGAACACTGAAGCTTTCTTT. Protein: CASSPGGRSNTEAFF.

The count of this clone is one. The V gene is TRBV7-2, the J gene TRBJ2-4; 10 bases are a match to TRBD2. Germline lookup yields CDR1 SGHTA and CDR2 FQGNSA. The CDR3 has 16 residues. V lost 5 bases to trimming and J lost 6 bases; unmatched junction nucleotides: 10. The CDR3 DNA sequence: TGTGCCAGCAGCCCCGAAGCTAGCGGGGGTTTAAACATTCAGTACTTC. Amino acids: CASSPEASGGLNIQYF.

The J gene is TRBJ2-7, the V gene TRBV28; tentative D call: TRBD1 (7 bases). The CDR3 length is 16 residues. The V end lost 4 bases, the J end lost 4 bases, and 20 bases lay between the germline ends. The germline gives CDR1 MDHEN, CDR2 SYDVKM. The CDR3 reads CASSSPTPGGQYEQYF. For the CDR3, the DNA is TGTGCCAGCAGTTCCCCTACCCCAGGGGGGCAATACGAGCAGTACTTC.

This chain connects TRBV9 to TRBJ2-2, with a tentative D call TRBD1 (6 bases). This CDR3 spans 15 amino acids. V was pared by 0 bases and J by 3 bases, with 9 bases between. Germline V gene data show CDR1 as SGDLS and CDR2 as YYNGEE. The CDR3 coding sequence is TGTGCCAGCAGCGTAGGCAACAGGGACACCGGGGAGCTGTTTTTT. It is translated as CASSVGNRDTGELFF.

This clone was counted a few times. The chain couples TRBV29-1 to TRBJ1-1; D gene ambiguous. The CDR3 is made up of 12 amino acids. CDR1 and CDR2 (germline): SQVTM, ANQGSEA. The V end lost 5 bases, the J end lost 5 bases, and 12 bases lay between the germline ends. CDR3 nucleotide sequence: TGCAGCGTTTCACAAAATCCTACTGAAGCTTTCTTT. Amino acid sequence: CSVSQNPTEAFF.